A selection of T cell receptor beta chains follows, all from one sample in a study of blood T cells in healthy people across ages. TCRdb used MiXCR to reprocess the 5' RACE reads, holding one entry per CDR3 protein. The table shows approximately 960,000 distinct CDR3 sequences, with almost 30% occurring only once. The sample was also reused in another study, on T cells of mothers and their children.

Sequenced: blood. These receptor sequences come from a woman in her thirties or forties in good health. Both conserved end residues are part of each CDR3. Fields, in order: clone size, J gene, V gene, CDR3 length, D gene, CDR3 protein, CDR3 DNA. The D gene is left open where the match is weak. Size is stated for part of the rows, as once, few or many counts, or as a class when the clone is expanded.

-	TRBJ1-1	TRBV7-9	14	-	CASLPTGMNTEAFF	TGTGCCAGCCTCCCAACGGGAATGAACACTGAAGCTTTCTTT
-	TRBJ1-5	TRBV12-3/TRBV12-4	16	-	CASSPVVGRAAKPQHF	TGTGCCAGCAGCCCCGTAGTTGGAAGGGCGGCAAAGCCCCAGCATTTT
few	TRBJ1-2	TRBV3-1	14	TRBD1	CASNDREGHAGYTF	TGTGCCAGCAACGACAGGGAGGGTCACGCTGGCTACACCTTC
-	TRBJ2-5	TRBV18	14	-	CASSPRTQLETQYF	TGTGCCAGCTCACCACGAACTCAACTCGAGACCCAGTACTTC
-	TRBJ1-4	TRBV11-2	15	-	CASSGREATNEKLFF	TGTGCCAGCAGCGGGAGGGAAGCAACTAATGAAAAACTGTTTTTT
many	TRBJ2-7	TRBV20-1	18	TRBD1	CSASGGEDKGQWVYEQYF	TGCAGTGCTAGCGGTGGTGAGGACAAGGGACAGTGGGTCTACGAGCAGTACTTC
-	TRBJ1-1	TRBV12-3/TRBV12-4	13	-	CASTYESYTEAFF	TGTGCCAGCACCTACGAGTCGTACACTGAAGCTTTCTTT
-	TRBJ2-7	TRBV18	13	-	CASSPYKDYEQYF	TGTGCCAGCTCACCCTACAAGGACTACGAGCAGTACTTC
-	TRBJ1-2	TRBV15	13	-	CATSRQQGFGYTF	TGTGCCACCAGCAGACAACAGGGATTTGGCTACACCTTC
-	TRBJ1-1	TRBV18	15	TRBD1	CASSPPTGTNTEAFF	TGTGCCAGCTCACCTCCGACAGGGACGAACACTGAAGCTTTCTTT
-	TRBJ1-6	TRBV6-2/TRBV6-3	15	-	CASSHLEGTNSPLHF	TGTGCCAGCAGTCACCTCGAGGGGACTAATTCACCCCTCCACTTT
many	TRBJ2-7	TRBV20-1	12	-	CSAGRVYYEQYF	TGCAGTGCGGGCAGGGTGTACTACGAGCAGTACTTC
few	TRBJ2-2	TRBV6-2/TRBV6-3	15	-	CASSSPTVNTGELFF	TGTGCCAGCAGCTCCCCGACAGTGAACACCGGGGAGCTGTTTTTT
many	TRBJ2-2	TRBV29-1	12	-	CSVAPGAGELFF	TGCAGCGTTGCGCCCGGCGCCGGGGAGCTGTTTTTT
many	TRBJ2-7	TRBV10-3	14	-	CAISEYPFEGEQYF	TGTGCCATCAGTGAGTACCCTTTCGAGGGGGAGCAGTACTTC
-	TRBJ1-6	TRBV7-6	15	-	CASSLGPDPNSPLHF	TGTGCCAGCAGCTTAGGTCCAGATCCTAATTCACCCCTCCACTTT
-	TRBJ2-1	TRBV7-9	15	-	CASSLATASYNEQFF	TGTGCCAGCAGCTTAGCTACCGCGTCCTACAATGAGCAGTTCTTC
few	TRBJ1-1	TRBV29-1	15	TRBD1	CSARQGLTRITEAFF	TGCAGCGCGCGACAGGGCCTTACCCGGATCACTGAAGCTTTCTTT
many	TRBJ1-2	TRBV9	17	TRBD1	CASSTRQGVSANYGYTF	TGTGCCAGCAGCACCAGACAGGGAGTTTCAGCTAACTATGGCTACACCTTC
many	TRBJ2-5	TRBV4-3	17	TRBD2	CASSQGAGTSASETQYF	TGCGCCAGCAGCCAAGGGGCCGGGACTAGCGCTTCGGAGACCCAGTACTTC
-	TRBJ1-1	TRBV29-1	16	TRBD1	CSVETYFRTGGTEAFF	TGCAGCGTTGAAACCTACTTTCGGACAGGGGGCACTGAAGCTTTCTTT
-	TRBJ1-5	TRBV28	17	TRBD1	CASSPRTGYRSNQPQHF	TGTGCCAGCAGTCCCCGGACAGGGTATAGGAGCAATCAGCCCCAGCATTTT
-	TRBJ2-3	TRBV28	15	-	CASSSRPGSTDTQYF	TGTGCCAGCAGTTCGAGACCGGGTAGCACAGATACGCAGTATTTT
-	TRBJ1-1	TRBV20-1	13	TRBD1	CSARAGQGGLAFF	TGCAGTGCTAGAGCCGGACAGGGAGGGTTGGCTTTCTTT
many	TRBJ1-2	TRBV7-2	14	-	CASSFGGPAGGYTF	TGTGCCAGCAGCTTCGGCGGGCCGGCTGGTGGCTACACCTTC
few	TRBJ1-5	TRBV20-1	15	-	CSAGDLTVSNQPQHF	TGCAGTGCTGGAGATTTGACAGTAAGCAATCAGCCCCAGCATTTT
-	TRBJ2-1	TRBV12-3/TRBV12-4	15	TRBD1	CTSRRRGRVKETQFF	TGTACCAGCCGACGCAGGGGGCGGGTCAAAGAGACCCAGTTCTTC
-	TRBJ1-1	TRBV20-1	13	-	CSSSGRGLAEAFF	TGCAGCTCGAGCGGGCGGGGCCTAGCTGAAGCTTTCTTT
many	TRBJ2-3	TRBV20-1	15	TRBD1	CSANPDRGRTDTQYF	TGCAGTGCTAACCCTGACAGGGGGCGCACAGATACGCAGTATTTT
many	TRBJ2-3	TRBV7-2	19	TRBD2	CASSHAHMTSGVRTDTQYF	TGTGCCAGCAGCCACGCGCATATGACTAGCGGGGTACGCACAGATACGCAGTATTTT
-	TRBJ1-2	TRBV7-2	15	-	CASSLDPGLVYGYTF	TGTGCCAGCAGCTTAGACCCAGGACTTGTCTATGGCTACACCTTC
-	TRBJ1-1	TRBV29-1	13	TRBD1	CSGRGQLNTEAFF	TGCAGCGGACGGGGACAGTTGAACACTGAAGCTTTCTTT
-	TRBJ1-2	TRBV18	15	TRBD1	CASSSNLGQGNDYTF	TGTGCCAGCTCAAGCAACCTGGGACAGGGGAACGACTACACCTTC
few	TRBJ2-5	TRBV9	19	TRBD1	CASSVATSFTGGLQEAQYF	TGTGCCAGCAGCGTAGCTACAAGTTTTACAGGGGGCCTCCAAGAGGCCCAGTACTTC
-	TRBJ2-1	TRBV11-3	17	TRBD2	CASSLDLASGNRNEQFF	TGTGCCAGCAGCTTAGATCTGGCTAGCGGGAATCGCAATGAGCAGTTCTTC
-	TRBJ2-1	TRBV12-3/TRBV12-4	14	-	CASSTRDFFNEQFF	TGTGCCAGCAGTACCCGGGACTTCTTCAATGAGCAGTTCTTC
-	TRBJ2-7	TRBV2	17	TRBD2	CASSGSLWTSGGYEQYF	TGTGCCAGCAGTGGGTCCCTCTGGACTAGCGGGGGGTACGAGCAGTACTTC
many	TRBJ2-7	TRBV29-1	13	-	CSVGAIDSYEQYF	TGCAGCGTTGGAGCCATCGACTCCTACGAGCAGTACTTC
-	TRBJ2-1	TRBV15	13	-	CATSRDKQYEQFF	TGTGCCACCAGCAGAGACAAGCAATATGAGCAGTTCTTC
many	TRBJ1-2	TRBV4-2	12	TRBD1	CASHRGGYGYTF	TGTGCCTCTCACAGGGGGGGCTATGGCTACACCTTC
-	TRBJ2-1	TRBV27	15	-	CASSRATSVYNEQFF	TGTGCCAGCAGTCGGGCCACTTCAGTTTACAATGAGCAGTTCTTC
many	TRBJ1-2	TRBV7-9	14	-	CASSLDMTGYGYTF	TGTGCCAGCAGCTTAGATATGACCGGCTATGGCTACACCTTC
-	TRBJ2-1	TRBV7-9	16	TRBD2	CASSYPSGGVYNEQFF	TGTGCCAGCAGCTACCCTAGCGGGGGGGTGTACAATGAGCAGTTCTTC
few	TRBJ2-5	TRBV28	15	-	CASSRGGGDQETQYF	TGTGCCAGCAGCCGGGGTGGAGGGGATCAAGAGACCCAGTACTTC
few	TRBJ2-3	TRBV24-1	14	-	CATSDPGQIGTQYF	TGTGCCACCAGTGATCCCGGCCAGATCGGTACGCAGTATTTT
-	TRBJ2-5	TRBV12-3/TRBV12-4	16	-	CASSHPPGQSGRTQYF	TGTGCCAGCAGCCACCCCCCAGGGCAGTCGGGGAGGACCCAGTACTTC
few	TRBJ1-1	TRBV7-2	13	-	CASSFSQYTEAFF	TGTGCCAGCAGCTTTTCCCAGTACACTGAAGCTTTCTTT
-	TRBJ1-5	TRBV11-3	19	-	CASSSFFVPTDLSNQPQHF	TGTGCCAGCAGCTCCTTCTTCGTACCCACGGACCTAAGCAATCAGCCCCAGCATTTT
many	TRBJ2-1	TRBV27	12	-	CASSLEGDEQFF	TGCGCCAGCAGCTTGGAGGGGGATGAGCAGTTCTTC
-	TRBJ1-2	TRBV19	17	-	CASSRSRALKVSYGYTF	TGTGCCAGTAGTCGTTCCCGGGCCTTAAAAGTGTCATATGGCTACACCTTC
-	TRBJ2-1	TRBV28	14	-	CANSVTTGLAEQFF	TGTGCCAACAGTGTTACTACAGGGTTAGCTGAGCAGTTCTTC
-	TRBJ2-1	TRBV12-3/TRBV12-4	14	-	CATEGASSYNEQFF	TGTGCCACGGAAGGGGCGAGCTCCTACAATGAGCAGTTCTTC
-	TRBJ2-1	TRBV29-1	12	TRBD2	CGVSGFGNEQFF	TGCGGCGTTAGCGGGTTTGGCAATGAGCAGTTCTTC
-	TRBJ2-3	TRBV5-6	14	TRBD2	CASSYPTSPVTQYF	TGTGCCAGCAGCTACCCGACTAGCCCGGTTACGCAGTATTTT
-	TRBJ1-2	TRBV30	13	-	CAWSVWDGYGYTF	TGTGCCTGGAGTGTATGGGACGGCTATGGCTACACCTTC
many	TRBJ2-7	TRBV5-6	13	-	CASKITPFYEQYF	TGTGCCAGCAAAATTACCCCCTTCTACGAGCAGTACTTC
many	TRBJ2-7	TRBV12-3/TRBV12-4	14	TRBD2	CASSLEGRADEQYF	TGTGCCAGCAGTTTGGAAGGGAGGGCAGACGAGCAGTACTTC
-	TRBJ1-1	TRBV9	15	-	CASSVDEGVDTEAFF	TGTGCCAGCAGCGTAGATGAGGGAGTGGACACTGAAGCTTTCTTT
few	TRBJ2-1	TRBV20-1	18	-	CSASVQGQSFNSYNEQFF	TGCAGTGCTAGCGTCCAAGGACAGTCATTCAACTCCTACAATGAGCAGTTCTTC
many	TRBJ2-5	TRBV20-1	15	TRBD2	CSARPLAGFQETQYF	TGCAGTGCTAGACCCCTAGCGGGGTTTCAAGAGACCCAGTACTTC